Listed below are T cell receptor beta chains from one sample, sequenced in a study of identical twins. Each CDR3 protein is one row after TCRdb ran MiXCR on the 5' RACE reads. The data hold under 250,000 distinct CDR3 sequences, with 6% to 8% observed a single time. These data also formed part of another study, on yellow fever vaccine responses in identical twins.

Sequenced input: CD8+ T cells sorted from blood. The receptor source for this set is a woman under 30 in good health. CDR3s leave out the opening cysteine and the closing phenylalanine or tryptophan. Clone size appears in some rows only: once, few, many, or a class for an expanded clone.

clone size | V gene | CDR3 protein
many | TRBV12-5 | ASGLTSRDNEQF
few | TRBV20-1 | SARDRYLAGGTDTQY
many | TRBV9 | ASSVGPQEGHEQF
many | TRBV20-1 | SARDLKENTEAF
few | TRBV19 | ASREGGLAGYNEQF
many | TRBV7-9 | ASSYGTTSEQF
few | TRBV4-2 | ASSQEEGEANQPQH
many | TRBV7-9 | ASSLALAPADTQY
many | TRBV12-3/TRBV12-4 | ASSFEGTEAF
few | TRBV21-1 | ASSKAAGAISNQPQH
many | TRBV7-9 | ASSLVSHGDEQF
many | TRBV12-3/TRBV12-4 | ASSLAPWGANQPQH
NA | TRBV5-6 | ASSLAPSGSPKNTQY
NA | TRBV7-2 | ASSQGQDPTGELF
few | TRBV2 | ASSLRTGDSNQPQH
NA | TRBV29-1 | SVEDLAGVGGETQY
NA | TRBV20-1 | SARVRTGGLPYNEQF
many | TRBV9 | ASSVEPGQGADTQY
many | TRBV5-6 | ASSWTGEGEKLF
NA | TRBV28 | ASRVTSGTYEQY
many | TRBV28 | ASSTDRVTEAF
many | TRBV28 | AAAGENADTQY
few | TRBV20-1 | SARIGRAFEQY
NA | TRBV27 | ASSSGGARDTQY
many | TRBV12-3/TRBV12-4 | ASSLRAGTGPNTEAF
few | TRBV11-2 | ASSSLRGYTEAF
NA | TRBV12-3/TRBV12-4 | ASRTGNTIY
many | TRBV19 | ASSWSGSSYNEQF
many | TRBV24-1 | ATSDLQNLDTQY
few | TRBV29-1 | SVEDRGVSYGYT
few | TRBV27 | ASRPGHLQETQY
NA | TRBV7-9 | ASSPSGGTTDTQY
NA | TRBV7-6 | ASSLSSGRLDTEAF
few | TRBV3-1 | ASSQDHGTGLYEQY
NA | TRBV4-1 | ASSQEDREDTEAF
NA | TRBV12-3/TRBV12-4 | ASSWTDQETQY
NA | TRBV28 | ASSLRGGNYEQY
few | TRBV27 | ASSFIATGSLQF
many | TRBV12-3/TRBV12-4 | ASSPPGPWTEAF
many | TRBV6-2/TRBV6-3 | ASSYPPGEGSDTQY
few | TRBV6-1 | ASRPFPHRDRVIRETQY
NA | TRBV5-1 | ASSPLRDTEAF
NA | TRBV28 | AIRPRGLAGLRDTQY
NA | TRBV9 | ASSVGRERDTQY
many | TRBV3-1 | ASSQFGTSETQY
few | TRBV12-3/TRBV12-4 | ASSLAVNEQF
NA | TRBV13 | ASSSLAGQETQY
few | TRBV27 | ASSFLGREHEQF
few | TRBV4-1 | ASSQDLAGAYNEQF
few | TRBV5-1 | ASSQTSGGANYNEQF
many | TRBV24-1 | ATSDPKDGSTLQDTQY
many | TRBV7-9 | ASSMTGTGSQPQH
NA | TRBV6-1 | ASSDQELSYNEQF
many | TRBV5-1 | ASSLWDTGNEQF
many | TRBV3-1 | ASSFSGQNTEAF